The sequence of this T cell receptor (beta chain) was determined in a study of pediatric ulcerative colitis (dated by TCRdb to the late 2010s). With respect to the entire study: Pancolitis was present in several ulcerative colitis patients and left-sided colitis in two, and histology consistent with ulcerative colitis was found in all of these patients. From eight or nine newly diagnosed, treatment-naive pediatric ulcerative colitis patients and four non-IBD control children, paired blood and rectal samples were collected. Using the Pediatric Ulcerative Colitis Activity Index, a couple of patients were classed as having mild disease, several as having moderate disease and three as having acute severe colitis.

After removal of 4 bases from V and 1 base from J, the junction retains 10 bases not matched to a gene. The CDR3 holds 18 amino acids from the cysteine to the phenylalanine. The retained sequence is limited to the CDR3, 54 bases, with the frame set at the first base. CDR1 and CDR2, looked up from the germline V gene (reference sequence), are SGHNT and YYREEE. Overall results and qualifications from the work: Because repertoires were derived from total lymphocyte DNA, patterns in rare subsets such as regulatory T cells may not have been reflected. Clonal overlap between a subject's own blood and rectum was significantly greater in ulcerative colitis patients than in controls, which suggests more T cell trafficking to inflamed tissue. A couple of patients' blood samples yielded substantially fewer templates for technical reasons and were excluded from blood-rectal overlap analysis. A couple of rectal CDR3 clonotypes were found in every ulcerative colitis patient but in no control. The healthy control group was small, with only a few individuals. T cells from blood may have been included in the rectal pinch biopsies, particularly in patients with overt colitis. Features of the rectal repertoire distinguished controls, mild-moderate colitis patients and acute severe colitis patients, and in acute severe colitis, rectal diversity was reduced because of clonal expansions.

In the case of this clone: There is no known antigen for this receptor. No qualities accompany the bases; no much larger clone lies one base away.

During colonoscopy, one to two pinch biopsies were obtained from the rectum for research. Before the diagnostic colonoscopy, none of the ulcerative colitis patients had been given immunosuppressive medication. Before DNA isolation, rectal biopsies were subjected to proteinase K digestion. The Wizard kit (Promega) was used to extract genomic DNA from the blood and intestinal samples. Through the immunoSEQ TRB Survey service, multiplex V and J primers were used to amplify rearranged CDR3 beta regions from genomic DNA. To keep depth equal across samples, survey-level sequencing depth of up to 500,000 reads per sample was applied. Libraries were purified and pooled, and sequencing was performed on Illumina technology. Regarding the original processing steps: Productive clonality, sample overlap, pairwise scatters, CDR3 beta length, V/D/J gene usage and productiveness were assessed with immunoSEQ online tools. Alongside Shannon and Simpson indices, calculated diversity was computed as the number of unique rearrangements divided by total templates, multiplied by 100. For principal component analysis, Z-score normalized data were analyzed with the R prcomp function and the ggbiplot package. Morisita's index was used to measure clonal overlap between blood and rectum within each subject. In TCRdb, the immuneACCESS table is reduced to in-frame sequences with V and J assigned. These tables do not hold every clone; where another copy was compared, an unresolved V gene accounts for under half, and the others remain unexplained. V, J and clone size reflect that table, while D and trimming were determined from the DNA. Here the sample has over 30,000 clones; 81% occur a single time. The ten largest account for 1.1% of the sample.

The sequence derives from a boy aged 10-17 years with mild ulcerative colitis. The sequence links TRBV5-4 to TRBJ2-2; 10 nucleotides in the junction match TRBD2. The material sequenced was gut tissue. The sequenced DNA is TGTGCCAGCAGCCCCGGACTAGCGGCGATAAGGAACACCGGGGAGCTGTTTTTT. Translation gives CASSPGLAAIRNTGELFF.